A selection of T cell receptor beta chains follows, all from one sample in a study of T cell repertoires in cytomegalovirus infection. No antigen is known for these receptors. TCRdb re-called the reads with MiXCR, one entry per CDR3 protein. The sample shows some 900,000 distinct CDR3 sequences, 32% of them seen only once. The sequenced sample was cultured CD8+ T cells from PBMCs, obtained from culture after CMV antigen stimulation. The receptors shown here come from a human donor in good health (CMV status not recorded). Some clones in this sample may be carry-over from other donors' samples. The CDR3 runs from the conserved cysteine through the conserved F or W. A D gene is named only where the DNA matches it firmly. Some rows mark clone size as missing; the rest say once, few, many or name a class of expanded clone.

cdr3_nt cdr3_aa j_call clone_size v_call d_call
TGTGCCAGCAGAGCTGGACAGTTCTATAATTCACCCCTCCACTTT CASRAGQFYNSPLHF TRBJ1-6 . TRBV2 .
TGTGCCAGCAGTGATATTGAAGCTTTCTTT CASSDIEAFF TRBJ1-1 few TRBV6-1 .
TGTGCCAGCAGTCAAGTGGCAGCAAGGACAGATACGCAGTATTTT CASSQVAARTDTQYF TRBJ2-3 few TRBV6-1 .
TGTGCCAGCGAGGACAGGGGCTACGAGCAGTACTTC CASEDRGYEQYF TRBJ2-7 few TRBV28 TRBD1
TGCAGCGTGGTCACAGGGAACACTGAAGCTTTCTTT CSVVTGNTEAFF TRBJ1-1 . TRBV29-1 .
TGTGCCAGCAGTTACAGGGGGTCCCCGGGGGCCGGGGAGCTGTTTTTT CASSYRGSPGAGELFF TRBJ2-2 few TRBV6-5 .
TGTGCCATCAGTGAGTCGTGGGGGGCCATTCAGTACTTC CAISESWGAIQYF TRBJ2-4 . TRBV10-3 .
TGTGCCAGTAGGGCTGCACGGCACCCATACGAGCAGTACTTC CASRAARHPYEQYF TRBJ2-7 . TRBV19 .
TGTGCCAGCAGCCGCAGACCCGGGGGCGTCTTTTTTGAGCAGTTCTTC CASSRRPGGVFFEQFF TRBJ2-1 few TRBV14 .
TGTGCCAGCAGCGTATTTACCGGGACAGGGACTCGTGGGACTGAAGCTTTCTTT CASSVFTGTGTRGTEAFF TRBJ1-1 . TRBV11-3 TRBD1
TGTGCCAGCAGCTTAGGATGGGACAGTCAAGAGACCCAGTACTTC CASSLGWDSQETQYF TRBJ2-5 . TRBV7-9 TRBD1
TGTGCCAGCAGTTTTCGCAGGAATGAGCAGTTCTTC CASSFRRNEQFF TRBJ2-1 . TRBV12-3/TRBV12-4 .
TGTGACAGCGGTCCAAACAGGGACCAGTTCTTC CDSGPNRDQFF TRBJ2-1 . TRBV6-5 .
TGTGCCAGCAGCTTAATTAGCACAGATACGCAGTATTTT CASSLISTDTQYF TRBJ2-3 many TRBV7-2 .
TGTGCCATCCAACTAAACACTGAAGCTTTCTTT CAIQLNTEAFF TRBJ1-1 . TRBV6-1 .
TGTGCCAGCAGTTTCCTCAACAATCAGCCCCAGCATTTT CASSFLNNQPQHF TRBJ1-5 . TRBV27 .
TGTGCCACCAGTGATTTAGGCATAGCGAACACCGGGGAGCTGTTTTTT CATSDLGIANTGELFF TRBJ2-2 . TRBV24-1 .
TGCAGTGCTAGAGGGGTCAGGGGCCGCGGGGAACCCTCTCTAAACTATGGCTACACCTTC CSARGVRGRGEPSLNYGYTF TRBJ1-2 . TRBV20-1 .